This T cell receptor (beta chain) was sequenced during a study of cytomegalovirus exposure and HLA in healthy donors. Study results and limitations: A later analysis found most CMV-associated TCR beta chains apparently HLA-restricted.

PCR was performed using 60 Vbeta and 13 Jbeta primers. TCRdb keeps only in-frame clones here, not all; method: immunoSEQ multiplex PCR. This table holds approximately 160,000 clones, approximately 77% found once. This clone was seen more than once but under ten times. Its specificity is unknown. Trimming cost V 3 bases and J 8 bases, with 5 bases left between them. Germline V CDR1 and CDR2: LNHDA, SQIVND (reference sequence). This CDR3 region has 12 residues. The sequence came from a male donor in good health and CMV-seropositive. The sample consisted of PBMCs. The chain employs TRBV19 and TRBJ1-6; D gene unclear. The CDR3 loop is CASSMSDSPLHF. DNA for the CDR3: TGTGCCAGTAGTATGAGTGATTCACCCCTCCACTTT. The full variable domain, its missing parts supplied by reference TRBV19 and TRBJ1-6, is DGGITQSPKYLFRKEGQNVTLSCEQNLNHDAMYWYRQDPGQGLRLIYYSQIVNDFQKGDIAEGYSVSREKKESFPLTVTSAQKNPTAFYLCASSMSDSPLHFGNGTRLTVT.